What follows are 18 T cell receptor beta chains derived from one specimen sequenced in a study of blood T cells in healthy people across ages (dated by TCRdb to about 2015). The library was obtained by 5' RACE. The reads were generated on an Illumina HiSeq 2500. A second PCR of roughly 7 to 11 cycles was performed with a sample-barcoded 5' primer and a J-beta primer mix. The raw public reads went through TCRdb reprocessing: fastp at Q25, MiXCR clone calling, in-frame beta chains kept. One record per CDR3 amino acid sequence lists the most common genes and DNA. A total of 1.4 million or so distinct CDR3 sequences appear in this sample, around 40% of them only once. About 3.8% of the sample rests with the top ten. Specimen: blood. The source of these receptors is a woman aged 18-35 years in good health.

The V gene is TRBV7-2, the J gene TRBJ2-2; 8 positions agree with TRBD1. V lost 6 bases, J lost 6 bases, and 3 bases stayed unmatched. The CDR3 spans 13 residues. Germline loops: CDR1 SGHTA, CDR2 FQGNSA. CDR3 sequence reads: CASRRQGPGELFF. CDR3 in DNA: TGTGCCAGCAGAAGACAGGGGCCCGGGGAGCTGTTTTTT.

The genes are TRBV9 and TRBJ1-2; D is ambiguous. There are 11 residues in the CDR3. Trimming left V 6 bases short and J 6 bases short, with 9 bases between. Germline lookup yields CDR1 SGDLS and CDR2 YYNGEE. The CDR3 nucleotides read TGTGCCAGCACCGAATCCCATGGCTACACCTTC. Translation gives CASTESHGYTF. The full variable domain, completed using reference TRBV9 and TRBJ1-2, is DSGVTQTPKHLITATGQRVTLRCSPRSGDLSVYWYQQSLDQGLQFLIQYYNGEERAKGNILERFSAQQFPDLHSELNLSSLELGDSALYFCASTESHGYTFGSGTRLTVV.

This clonotype has more than one count but fewer than ten. This chain joins TRBV20-1 and TRBJ2-1, with 7 bases identical to TRBD2. Trimming removed 6 bases from V and 1 base from J; junction bases left unmatched: 24. The CDR3 runs 20 residues. Germline V lookup: CDR1 DFQATT, CDR2 SNEGSKA (reference sequence). CDR3 sequence (DNA): TGCAGTGCCCGCCAACCCGGACTAAGAGCGGGGCCGATTTCCTACAATGAGCAGTTCTTC. As protein: CSARQPGLRAGPISYNEQFF.

The chain recombines TRBV7-2 with TRBJ2-2; TRBD1 matches 8 bases. J gave up 6 bases and V 4 bases, and 4 bases lay outside the gene matches. The germline CDR1 and CDR2 sequences are SGHTA and FQGNSA. CDR3 size: 14 residues. The CDR3 DNA reads as TGTGCCAGCAGCTCAACAGGGGGAGCCGGGGAGCTGTTTTTT. Translation: CASSSTGGAGELFF.

This chain links TRBV7-2 with TRBJ2-1, with 8 bases lining up with TRBD2. Germline V lookup: CDR1 SGHTA, CDR2 FQGNSA. V shed 1 base, J shed 5 bases, and the junction held 1 base outside the gene matches. The CDR3 extends over 14 amino acids. The CDR3 is CASSLELADNEQFF. CDR3 nucleotides: TGTGCCAGCAGCTTAGAACTAGCGGACAATGAGCAGTTCTTC.

This clonotype appeared a few times. The chain is built from TRBV28 and TRBJ2-1; D not resolved. The germline CDR1 and CDR2 sequences are MDHEN and SYDVKM. V was trimmed by 5 bases and J by 14 bases, leaving 16 bases between them. The CDR3 consists of 12 residues. The CDR3, as DNA: TGTGCCAGCAGTCCCTCTAACAGCGCTAAGTTCTTC. Its translation is CASSPSNSAKFF.

The genes are TRBV23-1 and TRBJ2-1; tentative D call: TRBD2 (6 bases). The assigned J gene may be wrong: the sequence end matches TRBJ2-7 better. TRBV23-1 is filed as an ORF, its function uncertain. The CDR3 sequence is 16 residues long. CDR3 coding DNA: TGCGCCAGCATCCCGGGGAGGCCGAATGTCGACTACGAGCAGTACTTC. Its protein is CASIPGRPNVDYEQYF.

The chain employs TRBV4-3 and TRBJ1-4, with unresolved D. This CDR3 has 16 residues. Trimming pared 0 bases from V and 0 bases from J, leaving 8 bases between. Germline V CDR1 and CDR2: LGHNA, YSLEER. The CDR3, as DNA: TGCGCCAGCAGCCAAGATCATGGGCCAACTAATGAAAAACTGTTTTTT. Its translation: CASSQDHGPTNEKLFF.

This clonotype came up a few times. This chain joins TRBV4-1 and TRBJ1-4; D is ambiguous. The V gene's germline CDR1 is MGHRA and CDR2 YSYEKL. The CDR3 contains 15 residues. V lost 1 base to trimming and J lost 8 bases, with 14 bases between them. This CDR3 is CASSQGAGVEEKLFF. The CDR3 DNA reads TGCGCCAGCAGCCAAGGGGCAGGTGTGGAGGAAAAACTGTTTTTT.

A few counts support this clonotype. This chain uses TRBV4-3 with TRBJ2-1, with D possibly matching TRBD1 (7 bases). CDR3 length: 13 residues. Germline CDR1 LGHNA, CDR2 YSLEER. The V end lost 4 bases, the J end lost 8 bases, and 12 bases lay between the germline ends. CDR3 sequence reads: CASSRTRGDEQFF. The CDR3 DNA is TGCGCCAGCAGCCGGACCAGGGGGGATGAGCAGTTCTTC.

The CDR3 sequence: CSAKGTGGEQYF. The CDR3 region has the DNA TGCAGTGCAAAAGGGACAGGCGGCGAGCAGTACTTC. V usage is TRBV20-1 and J usage is TRBJ2-7; TRBD1 matches at 8 bases. V dropped 6 bases and J dropped 6; count of bases not matched to a gene: 7. The CDR3 covers 12 residues. Germline CDR1 reads DFQATT; CDR2 reads SNEGSKA (reference sequence).

The chain uses TRBV27 and TRBJ1-2; no firm D call. Germline values: CDR1 MNHEY, CDR2 SMNVEV (reference sequence). The V end was cut by 4 bases, the J end by 3 bases, with 12 bases between. The CDR3 totals 14 residues. CDR3 amino acids: CASSSLNLDYGYTF. In nucleotides, the CDR3 is TGTGCCAGCAGTTCACTTAACTTGGACTATGGCTACACCTTC.

V gene TRBV6-2 or TRBV6-3 combines with J gene TRBJ2-5; the match to TRBD2 covers 11 bases. From germline, CDR1 is MNHEY and CDR2 SVGEGT. The CDR3 spans 16 residues. The V gene end was trimmed by 4 bases and the J gene end by 2 bases; junction bases not matched to a gene: 6. The DNA of the CDR3 is TGTGCCAGCAGTTTTGGACTAGCGGGTCATCAAGAGACCCAGTACTTC. Amino acid sequence: CASSFGLAGHQETQYF.

The sample holds many counts of this clonotype. The rearrangement joins TRBV7-2 to TRBJ2-1; maybe TRBD2 (5 bases). The CDR3 covers 14 residues. CDR1 SGHTA and CDR2 FQGNSA come from the germline V gene. Trimming removed 2 bases at V and 7 bases at J, with 12 bases between. The CDR3 nucleotides are TGTGCCAGCAGCTTAAACAGCGGCAGTAATGAGCAGTTCTTC. This codes for CASSLNSGSNEQFF.

The gene calls are TRBV10-3 and TRBJ2-4; 9 nucleotides match TRBD1. CDR3 size: 14 residues. Trimming took 6 bases from V and 5 from J; bases not matched to a gene: 5. Per germline, CDR1 ENHRY and CDR2 SYGVKD. The CDR3 DNA reads as TGTGCCATCAGAAGGGGACAGGGACAAAACATTCAGTACTTC. Translating gives CAIRRGQGQNIQYF.

This chain joins TRBV4-3 and TRBJ2-1; D possibly uses TRBD1 or TRBD2 (5 bases each). This CDR3 is built from 17 residues. V was pared by 0 bases and J by 1 base, with 13 bases between. The germline V gene has CDR1 LGHNA and CDR2 YSLEER. CDR3 residues: CASSQDIGRESYNEQFF. CDR3 nucleotide sequence: TGCGCCAGCAGCCAAGATATCGGCAGGGAGTCCTACAATGAGCAGTTCTTC.

On this clonotype itself: Germline and junction disagree at one end, which may indicate a read error. The chain couples TRBV29-1 to TRBJ2-3; the D is unclear. Per germline, CDR1 SQVTM and CDR2 ANQGSEA. This CDR3 contains 12 residues. Written as DNA, the CDR3 is TGCAGCGTTGAAGAGCACACAGATATGCAGTATTTT. Its translation: CSVEEHTDMQYF.

V is TRBV12-3 or TRBV12-4 and J is TRBJ1-2; D call uncertain. V lost 3 bases and J 3 bases, leaving 14 bases between the germline ends. The CDR3 extends over 15 amino acids. The CDR3, as DNA: TGTGCCAGCAGTTTTTCAGGAATTTATTACTATGGCTACACCTTC. This sequence encodes CASSFSGIYYYGYTF.